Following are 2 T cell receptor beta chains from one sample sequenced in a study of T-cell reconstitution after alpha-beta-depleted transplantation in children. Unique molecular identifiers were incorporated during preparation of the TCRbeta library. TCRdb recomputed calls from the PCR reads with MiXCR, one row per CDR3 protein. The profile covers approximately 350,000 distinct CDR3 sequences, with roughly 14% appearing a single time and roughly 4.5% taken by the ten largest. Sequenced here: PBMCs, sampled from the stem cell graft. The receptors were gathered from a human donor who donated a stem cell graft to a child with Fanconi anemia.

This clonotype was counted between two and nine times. CDR3 protein: CASSPRTSGTETQYF. The CDR3 bases are TGTGCCAGCAGCCCTCGGACTAGCGGTACAGAGACCCAGTACTTC. V and J are TRBV7-2 and TRBJ2-5, with 10 bases that match TRBD2. In germline, CDR1 is SGHTA, CDR2 FQGNSA. The CDR3 length is 15 residues. V trimming: 5 bases; J trimming: 4 bases; junction bases outside the gene matches: 7.

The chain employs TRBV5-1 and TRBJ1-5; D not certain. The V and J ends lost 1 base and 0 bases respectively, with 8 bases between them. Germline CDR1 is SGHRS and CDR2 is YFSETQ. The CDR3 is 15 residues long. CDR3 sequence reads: CASSLSPGSNQPQHF. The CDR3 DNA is TGCGCCAGCAGCTTGAGTCCCGGTAGCAATCAGCCCCAGCATTTT.